A selection of T cell receptor beta chains follows, all from one sample in a study of OX40 agonist ivuxolimab in advanced cancers. TCRdb's table, derived via immunoSEQ multiplex PCR, lists solely in-frame clones and lacks some. The sample comprises approximately 34,000 clones, around 90% of which are singletons, and roughly 58% rests with the top ten. The sample consisted of CD4+ or CD8+ T cells sorted from blood, taken in a trial of the OX40 agonist ivuxolimab. These receptors came from an adult with an advanced solid tumor such as melanoma, head and neck, liver or kidney cancer. The CDR3 runs from the conserved cysteine through the conserved F or W. The D gene is left open where the match is weak. Where a row states a size, it is once, few, many or the class of an expanded clone; other rows omit it.

clone_size	d_call	v_call	j_call	cdr3_aa	cdr3_nt
-	-	TRBV28	TRBJ1-5	CASSFPAGLPRLRHQPQHF	TGTGCCAGCAGTTTCCCCGCAGGGTTACCAAGGTTGAGGCATCAGCCCCAGCATTTT
once	-	TRBV25-1	TRBJ2-2	CASSEFVAGELFF	TGTGCCAGCAGTGAATTTGTGGCCGGGGAGCTGTTTTTT
-	-	TRBV10-3	TRBJ2-1	CAISEPSGTTYNEQFF	TGTGCCATCAGTGAGCCATCCGGGACAACATACAATGAGCAGTTCTTC
-	-	TRBV7-6	TRBJ2-7	CASSLGTAYEQYF	TGTGCCAGCAGCTTAGGGACAGCCTACGAGCAGTACTTC
-	-	TRBV4-1	TRBJ2-1	CASSQRSGGYNEQFF	TGCGCCAGCAGCCAACGAAGCGGAGGTTACAATGAGCAGTTCTTC
once	-	TRBV6-5	TRBJ1-2	CASSYAPTYGYTF	TGTGCCAGCAGTTACGCCCCGACCTATGGCTACACCTTC
once	-	TRBV11-1	TRBJ2-1	CASSHAWDEQFF	TGTGCCAGCAGCCACGCGTGGGATGAGCAGTTCTTC
-	TRBD2	TRBV27	TRBJ2-3	CASSHYPRGLAGADTQYF	TGTGCCAGCAGTCATTACCCACGCGGACTAGCGGGGGCAGATACGCAGTATTTT
once	-	TRBV4-3	TRBJ2-5	CASSQDLKTQYF	TGCGCCAGCAGCCAAGACTTAAAGACCCAGTACTTC
few	TRBD1	TRBV7-9	TRBJ2-7	CATITGGSEEQYF	TGTGCCACCATCACAGGGGGCTCGGAAGAGCAGTACTTC
-	-	TRBV21-1	TRBJ2-7	CASSSGTGDYEQYF	TGTGCCAGCAGCTCCGGGACAGGGGACTACGAGCAGTACTTC
-	-	TRBV4-3	TRBJ2-1	CASSQDVFNEQFF	TGCGCCAGCAGCCAAGATGTCTTTAATGAGCAGTTCTTC
-	-	TRBV5-4	TRBJ1-1	CASTLEGGNTEAFF	TGTGCCAGCACCTTAGAGGGGGGAAACACTGAAGCTTTCTTT
-	TRBD1	TRBV11-3	TRBJ1-2	CASSLARQGDNTF	TGTGCCAGCAGCTTAGCCCGACAGGGAGACAACACCTTC
few	-	TRBV5-4	TRBJ1-5	CASSQEPGLNQPQHF	TGCGCCAGCAGCCAAGAGCCGGGGCTGAATCAGCCCCAGCATTTT
-	TRBD2	TRBV9	TRBJ2-1	CASSVDSGGYTREQFF	TGTGCCAGCAGCGTAGACAGCGGGGGATATACAAGGGAGCAGTTCTTC
-	-	TRBV5-6	TRBJ2-7	CASSLDSPYEQYF	TGTGCCAGCAGCTTGGACAGCCCCTACGAGCAGTACTTC
few	TRBD1	TRBV10-1	TRBJ2-3	CASRAGTGGYTDTQYF	TGCGCCAGCAGGGCCGGAACAGGGGGCTACACAGATACGCAGTATTTT
-	-	TRBV7-6	TRBJ2-2	CASSLDVGPHGTGELFF	TGTGCCAGCAGCTTAGACGTAGGACCCCACGGGACCGGGGAGCTGTTTTTT
-	-	TRBV7-9	TRBJ2-1	CASRGIYNEQFF	TGTGCCAGTCGGGGAATTTACAATGAGCAGTTCTTC
-	-	TRBV28	TRBJ1-5	CASGFQGISNQPQHF	TGTGCCAGCGGATTTCAGGGGATAAGCAATCAGCCCCAGCATTTT
-	-	TRBV28	TRBJ1-2	CASSLDRGGEAYGYTF	TGTGCCAGCAGTTTAGATAGGGGGGGAGAGGCCTATGGCTACACCTTC
few	-	TRBV29-1	TRBJ1-1	CSVLSTGSGSGTEAFF	TGCAGCGTCCTGAGTACAGGGTCCGGTAGCGGGACTGAAGCTTTCTTT
-	-	TRBV7-9	TRBJ2-4	CASSLDKAKNIQYF	TGTGCCAGCAGCTTGGACAAAGCCAAAAACATTCAGTACTTC
-	-	TRBV6-5	TRBJ2-1	CASSYGGSTYNEQFF	TGTGCCAGCAGTTACGGCGGATCTACCTACAATGAGCAGTTCTTC
-	TRBD2	TRBV6-6	TRBJ2-1	CASSHRLAGGVNEQFF	TGTGCCAGCAGTCACAGACTAGCGGGGGGCGTTAATGAGCAGTTCTTC
-	-	TRBV25-1	TRBJ2-2	CASSAGTGNTGELFF	TGTGCCAGCAGCGCCGGGACTGGAAACACCGGGGAGCTGTTTTTT
once	-	TRBV6-6	TRBJ1-5	CASNHYGSNQPQHF	TGTGCCAGCAACCACTACGGTAGCAATCAGCCCCAGCATTTT
-	-	TRBV9	TRBJ1-5	CASSVGGYSNQPQHF	TGTGCCAGCAGCGTAGGAGGGTATAGCAATCAGCCCCAGCATTTT
-	-	TRBV4-3	TRBJ2-7	CASSQDRQNYEQYF	TGCGCCAGCAGCCAAGATAGACAAAACTACGAGCAGTACTTC
-	-	TRBV6-5	TRBJ1-4	CASSYYSTSEKLFF	TGTGCCAGCAGTTACTATTCAACTAGTGAAAAACTGTTTTTT
-	-	TRBV29-1	TRBJ2-7	CSVEAVYEQYF	TGCAGCGTTGAAGCGGTTTACGAGCAGTACTTC
-	-	TRBV10-2	TRBJ2-5	CASRNPYQETQYF	TGCGCCAGCAGGAACCCTTACCAAGAGACCCAGTACTTC
few	-	TRBV29-1	TRBJ2-1	CSVSGTSISYNEQFF	TGCAGCGTCAGCGGGACATCGATCTCTTACAATGAGCAGTTCTTC
-	TRBD1	TRBV9	TRBJ2-1	CASSSMDRVNEQFF	TGTGCCAGCAGCTCAATGGACAGGGTCAATGAGCAGTTCTTC
-	-	TRBV28	TRBJ2-5	CASYGTSREQETQYF	TGTGCCAGCTACGGGACTTCCCGAGAACAAGAGACCCAGTACTTC
once	-	TRBV30	TRBJ2-2	CAWRGKGVGELFF	TGTGCCTGGAGGGGAAAAGGGGTTGGGGAGCTGTTTTTT
once	-	TRBV11-2	TRBJ1-6	CASSPESSYNSPLHF	TGTGCCAGCAGCCCGGAGAGCTCCTATAATTCACCCCTCCACTTT
once	TRBD1	TRBV2	TRBJ2-1	CASSSPRQGAFNEQFF	TGTGCCAGCAGTTCCCCGAGGCAGGGGGCATTTAATGAGCAGTTCTTC
-	TRBD2	TRBV30	TRBJ2-3	CAGRGLARTDTQYF	TGTGCCGGAAGGGGACTAGCCCGGACAGATACGCAGTATTTT
-	TRBD1	TRBV7-9	TRBJ2-3	CASTTSRQGTSTDTQYF	TGTGCCAGCACCACCTCTAGACAGGGGACTAGCACAGATACGCAGTATTTT
-	TRBD2	TRBV13	TRBJ2-2	CASNWGGTELFF	TGTGCCAGCAACTGGGGGGGTACGGAGCTGTTTTTT
-	-	TRBV11-3	TRBJ2-7	CASSPRGGGSYEQYF	TGTGCCAGCAGCCCCCGGGGTGGCGGCTCCTACGAGCAGTACTTC
-	TRBD1	TRBV18	TRBJ2-2	CASSHTTGTGGTGELFF	TGTGCCAGCTCACATACAACCGGGACAGGAGGCACCGGGGAGCTGTTTTTT